These 22 T cell receptor beta chains originate from one sample sequenced in a study of blood T cells in healthy people across ages. A second PCR of 7 to 11 cycles used a sample-barcoded 5' primer and a J-beta primer mix. MiXCR was run by TCRdb on the 5' RACE reads, yielding one entry per CDR3 protein. Counted here are about 1.5 million distinct CDR3 sequences, 35% to 45% occurring once; the ten biggest clones make up about 3.8%. The sample comprised blood. These TCRs come from a woman younger than 35 in good health.

This clonotype was counted a single time. This sequence joins TRBV20-1 and TRBJ2-7; D gene uncertain. Trimming removed 4 bases at V and 0 bases at J, with 10 bases between. The CDR3 has 13 residues. Looked up from germline, CDR1 is DFQATT and CDR2 is SNEGSKA (reference sequence). CDR3 in amino acids: CSATRTDSYEQYF. The CDR3 coding sequence is TGCAGTGCTACCCGGACCGACTCCTACGAGCAGTACTTC.

The rearrangement joins TRBV4-1 to TRBJ2-3; no clear D. V was cut by 1 base and J by 2 bases, with 13 bases left in between. The germline gives CDR1 MGHRA, CDR2 YSYEKL. The CDR3 spans 16 residues. The CDR3 loop reads CASSQVPAQVTDTQYF. CDR3 DNA: TGCGCCAGCAGCCAAGTACCAGCCCAAGTCACAGATACGCAGTATTTT.

This chain connects TRBV12-3 or TRBV12-4 to TRBJ2-5, with D uncertain. Trimming shortened V by 2 bases and J by 6 bases, and 10 bases separated the two germline ends. The CDR3 loop spans 13 amino acids. The CDR3 here is CASSLLGPKTQYF. CDR3 sequence (DNA): TGTGCCAGCAGTTTACTGGGTCCGAAGACCCAGTACTTC.

This chain links TRBV14 with TRBJ1-1; no reliable D call. Germline V gives CDR1 SGHDN, CDR2 FVKESK. The CDR3 sequence is 12 residues long. Trimming took 3 bases from V and 6 from J, leaving 8 bases between them. The CDR3 nucleotides are TGTGCCAGCAGCCAGAGGCCAGCTGAAGCTTTCTTT. Residues: CASSQRPAEAFF.

This chain uses TRBV10-3 with TRBJ1-6, with 11 bases identical to TRBD1. The CDR3 covers 14 residues. Unmatched junction bases numbered 3, after V lost 6 bases and J lost 8 bases. Germline lookup yields CDR1 ENHRY and CDR2 SYGVKD. The CDR3 reads CAISGTGGDSPLHF. CDR3 sequence (DNA): TGTGCCATCAGCGGGACAGGGGGTGATTCACCCCTCCACTTT.

The chain uses TRBV7-9 and TRBJ2-3; 9 nucleotides match TRBD2. V lost 5 bases to trimming and J lost 7 bases; unmatched junction nucleotides: 13. CDR3 size: 16 residues. Germline assignment: CDR1 SEHNR and CDR2 FQNEAQ (reference sequence). CDR3 sequence (DNA): TGTGCCAGCAGCCCATCTCTAGCGGGAAACGGGAATACGCAGTATTTT. It encodes CASSPSLAGNGNTQYF. The full variable domain, in which reference TRBV7-9 and TRBJ2-3 provide the parts outside the CDR3, is DTGVSQNPRHKITKRGQNVTFRCDPISEHNRLYWYRQTLGQGPEFLTYFQNEAQLEKSRLLSDRFSAERPKGSFSTLEIQRTEQGDSAMYLCASSPSLAGNGNTQYFGPGTRLTVL.

V usage is TRBV7-9 and J usage is TRBJ2-3; 15 bases map to TRBD2. The CDR3 sequence is 16 residues long. Per germline, CDR1 SEHNR and CDR2 FQNEAQ (reference sequence). The V gene end was trimmed by 5 bases and the J gene end by 4 bases; junction bases not matched to a gene: 4. This CDR3 reads CASSRTSGGEPDTQYF. CDR3 DNA: TGTGCCAGCAGCCGGACTAGCGGGGGGGAGCCAGATACGCAGTATTTT.

This clonotype has more than one count but fewer than ten. The gene calls are TRBV7-2 and TRBJ2-7; tentatively, D is TRBD1 (6 bases). The CDR3 runs 13 residues. Germline assignment: CDR1 SGHTA and CDR2 FQGNSA. V was clipped by 3 bases and J by 4 bases, with 10 bases between them. In nucleotides, the CDR3 is TGTGCCAGCAGCTTGGGGGCGGTGTACGAGCAGTACTTC. This translates into CASSLGAVYEQYF.

The CDR3 sequence: CASSVRQGRSTEAFF. In nucleotides, the CDR3 is TGTGCCAGCAGTGTCAGACAGGGGAGGAGCACTGAAGCTTTCTTT. V usage is TRBV2 and J usage is TRBJ1-1; 8 nucleotides align to TRBD1. The germline gives CDR1 SNHLY, CDR2 FYNNEI. The V and J ends lost 4 bases and 4 bases, in that order; junction bases with no gene match: 8. The CDR3 is 15 amino acids.

The chain combines TRBV5-5 with TRBJ1-2, with D possibly being TRBD1 (6 bases). Trimming took off 2 bases at V and 7 bases at J, with 12 bases between the two ends. This CDR3 has 13 amino acids. The germline V gene encodes CDR1 SGHKS and CDR2 YYEKEE (reference sequence). The CDR3 DNA follows: TGTGCCAGCAGCTTCCGGACAGAGCGTGGCTACACCTTC. It encodes CASSFRTERGYTF.

CDR3 sequence reads: CASSLCPGTDTQYF. The CDR3 DNA follows: TGTGCCAGCAGTTTATGCCCCGGGACAGATACGCAGTATTTT. This chain links TRBV27 with TRBJ2-3; D not resolved. Germline V CDR1 and CDR2: MNHEY, SMNVEV (reference sequence). V was shortened by 1 base and J by 3 bases, with 8 bases between the two germline ends. The CDR3 runs 14 residues.

This clonotype has a handful of counts. The chain joins TRBV2 to TRBJ1-5; D is unresolved. The length of the CDR3 is 13 residues. Trimming stripped 8 bases from V and 7 bases from J, with 15 bases between. Germline CDR1 SNHLY, CDR2 FYNNEI. CDR3 loop: CASRGGPPQPQHF. The DNA for the CDR3 is TGTGCCAGCCGTGGAGGGCCACCCCAGCCCCAGCATTTT.

This clonotype was seen more than once but under ten times. This chain uses TRBV4-3 with TRBJ2-7; D not certain. The V and J ends lost 0 bases and 3 bases respectively, with 12 bases between them. Germline V CDR1 and CDR2: LGHNA, YSLEER. CDR3 size: 15 residues. CDR3 DNA: TGCGCCAGCAGCCAAGATAGTACCACTTTCTACGAGCAGTACTTC. Translated: CASSQDSTTFYEQYF.

In this sample, this clonotype turned up a few times. The gene calls are TRBV5-5 and TRBJ1-6; unclear D gene. The V gene lost 5 bases and the J gene lost 9 bases, with 12 bases spanning the gap. In germline, CDR1 is SGHKS, CDR2 YYEKEE (reference sequence). The CDR3 loop spans 13 amino acids. CDR3 loop: CASSPEKFSPLHF. For the CDR3, the DNA is TGTGCCAGCAGTCCAGAGAAGTTTTCACCCCTCCACTTT.

V usage is TRBV28 and J usage is TRBJ2-7, with a possible D match to TRBD2 (5 bases). The CDR3 totals 22 residues. Germline assignment: CDR1 MDHEN and CDR2 SYDVKM. V lost 5 bases and J 3 bases, leaving 38 bases between the germline ends. The CDR3 nucleotides are TGTGCCAGCAGTACCCGGGGTCGGTTGGGTAGGTTGACACCTCCTGGGTACTACGAGCAGTACTTC. This sequence encodes CASSTRGRLGRLTPPGYYEQYF.

CDR3 bases: TGTGCCAGCAGCCCCATGAGTGGGGGGCTCCTCAATGAGCAGTTCTTC. Translation gives CASSPMSGGLLNEQFF. The rearrangement joins TRBV5-5 to TRBJ2-1; TRBD1 or TRBD2 may be the D gene (6 bases each). The CDR3 loop spans 16 amino acids. The ends were cut back, 4 bases at V and 6 bases at J, with 20 bases in the middle. Germline assignment: CDR1 SGHKS and CDR2 YYEKEE (reference sequence).

This clonotype was found once. The rearrangement uses TRBV12-3 or TRBV12-4 and TRBJ1-1; possible D gene TRBD1, 5 bases. The CDR3 has 15 amino acids. Trimming removed 1 base at V and 8 bases at J, with 17 bases between. The CDR3 nucleotides read TGTGCCAGCAGTTTAGTGAGGAGACAGATAAGGGAAGCTTTCTTT. Translated, it gives CASSLVRRQIREAFF.

The V gene is TRBV12-3 or TRBV12-4, the J gene TRBJ2-5, with D maybe TRBD1 (6 bases). The V end was cut by 6 bases, the J end by 11 bases, with 19 bases between. The CDR3 loop spans 13 amino acids. Here the CDR3 DNA reads TGTGCCAGCAGGGACAGTGATTACAATGAGCAGTACTTC. Its translation: CASRDSDYNEQYF.

The chain carries TRBV9 and TRBJ1-6; no clear D. The CDR3 loop spans 14 amino acids. Germline assignment: CDR1 SGDLS and CDR2 YYNGEE. Trimming shortened V by 3 bases and J by 7 bases, and 11 bases separated the two germline ends. CDR3 protein: CASSAGGPNSPLHF. As DNA, the CDR3 is TGTGCCAGCAGCGCAGGCGGTCCGAATTCACCCCTCCACTTT.

This clonotype was observed a few times. The chain joins TRBV7-9 to TRBJ2-1; perhaps TRBD1 as D (5 bases). There are 14 residues in the CDR3. The germline CDR1 and CDR2 sequences are SEHNR and FQNEAQ (reference sequence). Trimming shortened V by 4 bases and J by 5 bases, and 12 bases separated the two germline ends. CDR3 sequence (DNA): TGTGCCAGCAGCTATACAGGAGTAAACAATGAGCAGTTCTTC. It encodes CASSYTGVNNEQFF.

The gene calls are TRBV4-3 and TRBJ1-2, with a weak D call TRBD1 (6 bases). This CDR3 region has 15 residues. Germline-derived CDR1 and CDR2 are LGHNA and YSLEER. With 6 bases removed from V and 2 bases from J, the gap between germline ends came to 16 bases. CDR3 in DNA: TGCGCCAGCAGTTATCAGACAGGATCCAACTATGGCTACACCTTC. It encodes CASSYQTGSNYGYTF.

Concerning this clonotype: One end of the junction fails to match germline, which may point to a read error. This chain's CDR3 is CASGFRGTTDTQYF. The CDR3 region has the DNA TGTGCCAGCGGCTTTAGAGGAACCACAGATACGCAGTATTTT. The chain has TRBV7-2 and TRBJ2-3; no definite D call. The CDR3 runs to 14 residues. From germline, CDR1 is SGHTA and CDR2 FQGNSA.